This is a list of T cell receptor beta chains from one sample in a study of control samples from healthy donors and cancer patients. Clones were sequenced by immunoSEQ multiplex PCR, and TCRdb holds only the in-frame ones, with some missing. In the table there are over 150,000 clones, roughly 94% of which are singletons. Sequencing was performed on blood. Receptor source: a young woman in good health. CDR3s include the opening cysteine and the closing phenylalanine or tryptophan. Each record gives: V gene, J gene, D gene, clone size, CDR3 DNA, CDR3 protein. The D gene is left open where the match is weak. Clone size, where shown, is once, few, many, or a class for clones that have expanded.

>TRBV25-1|TRBJ1-1|NA|NA
TGTGCCAGCAGTGAAGACGGGTTGAACACTGAAGCTTTCTTT
CASSEDGLNTEAFF
>TRBV5-1|TRBJ2-3|NA|NA
TGCGCCAGCAGCTTGGGGCTGAGAGATACGCAGTATTTT
CASSLGLRDTQYF
>TRBV11-1|TRBJ1-2|NA|NA
TGTGCCAGCAGCTTGGAAGGGAGTCCGGTCTATGGCTACACCTTC
CASSLEGSPVYGYTF
>TRBV3-1/TRBV3-2|TRBJ2-7|NA|NA
TGTGCCAGCAGCCAAGATTCAGGAGGCTACGAGCAGTACTTC
CASSQDSGGYEQYF
>TRBV19|TRBJ1-1|NA|NA
TGTGCCAGTAGTATAACCGGGAGCACTGAAGCTTTCTTT
CASSITGSTEAFF
>TRBV3-1/TRBV3-2|TRBJ1-5|NA|NA
TGTGCCAGCAGCCAAGATCGAGCTCAGCCCCAGCATTTT
CASSQDRAQPQHF
>TRBV12-3/TRBV12-4|TRBJ1-1|NA|NA
TGTGCCAGCAGTCCGGGACTCTCCTTTGAAGCTTTCTTT
CASSPGLSFEAFF
>TRBV28|TRBJ2-5|NA|NA
TGTGCCAGCAGTAAGAGTGAGACCCAGTACTTC
CASSKSETQYF
>TRBV21-1|TRBJ2-7|NA|NA
TGTGCCAGCAGCTGGGACTCCTACGAGCAGTACTTC
CASSWDSYEQYF
>TRBV7-6|TRBJ1-3|NA|NA
TGTGCCAGCAGCCTTCGCAGGTCAGGGAATAGAAACACCATATATTTT
CASSLRRSGNRNTIYF
>TRBV28|TRBJ1-4|NA|once
TGTGCCAGCAGTTTGGGGGATGAAAAACTGTTTTTT
CASSLGDEKLFF
>TRBV7-2|TRBJ2-7|TRBD2|NA
TGTGCCAGCAGCCCATCTACAGGGACTAGCTACGAGCAGTACTTC
CASSPSTGTSYEQYF
>TRBV28|TRBJ1-5|NA|NA
TGTGCCACTCGGGATTTCAGGGACGGCAATCAGCCCCAGCATTTT
CATRDFRDGNQPQHF
>TRBV7-2|TRBJ1-1|NA|NA
TGTGCCAGCAGCTTAGTGGGGGGGAGAAGGGAAGCTTTCTTT
CASSLVGGRREAFF
>TRBV19|TRBJ1-1|NA|NA
TGTGCCAGTAGTATGGATGGAGGAGTGAACACTGAAGCTTTCTTT
CASSMDGGVNTEAFF
>TRBV19|TRBJ1-2|TRBD1|NA
TGTGCCACCCGGACAGGGCAGTACTCCGACTATGGCTACACCTTC
CATRTGQYSDYGYTF
>TRBV2|TRBJ1-5|NA|NA
TGTGCCAGCAGTGAAGCGCAGGCGGGCAATCAGCCCCAGCATTTT
CASSEAQAGNQPQHF
>TRBV11-2|TRBJ1-1|TRBD1|NA
TGTGCCAGCAGCTTGACAGGGGTTGGCAGTGCTTTCTTT
CASSLTGVGSAFF
>TRBV29-1|TRBJ1-3|NA|NA
TGCAGCGTTCCCCAAGGAAACACCATATATTTT
CSVPQGNTIYF
>TRBV5-1|TRBJ2-5|NA|NA
TGCGCCAGCAGCCCTCCTCCTAGGGAGGAGACCCAGTACTTC
CASSPPPREETQYF
>TRBV30|TRBJ1-6|NA|NA
TGTGCCTGGTATGGCCGCACCGGACCAAGGATTCGCCTCCACTTT
CAWYGRTGPRIRLHF
>TRBV3-1/TRBV3-2|TRBJ2-6|TRBD1|NA
TGTGCCAGCAGCTCCGGGACAGGGGGCGCGGGGTCCAACGTCCTGACTTTC
CASSSGTGGAGSNVLTF
>TRBV28|TRBJ2-1|TRBD2|NA
TGTGCCAGCAGTGGTAGACTAGCGGCAAACTACAATGAGCAGTTCTTC
CASSGRLAANYNEQFF